Following are 4 T cell receptor beta chains from one sample sequenced in a study of regulatory T cells in long-lasting Graves disease. Arm-PCR of CDR3 regions and iRepertoire HTBI primers were used to build TCR beta libraries. TCRdb processed the multiplex PCR reads anew with MiXCR; each CDR3 protein has one entry. The repertoire includes around 400,000 distinct CDR3 sequences, around 20% of them detected once, and about 13% sits in the top ten. Stated time point: persistent/refractory GD, antithyroid drugs over 5 years with positive TRAb. Extracted PBMC RNA gave rise to the TCR library. The sample consisted of peripheral blood mononuclear cells (PBMCs), taken when the disease was refractory, from a patient treated with antithyroid drugs. The receptors originated from a female donor with Graves disease.

The V and J genes are TRBV28 and TRBJ2-1; tentatively, D is TRBD2 (6 bases). V was cut by 2 bases and J by 1 base, with 12 bases left in between. The CDR3 is 16 residues long. Germline-derived CDR1 and CDR2 are MDHEN and SYDVKM. DNA for the CDR3: TGTGCCAGCAGTTTAGGGGGGTGGTGGTCCTACAATGAGCAGTTCTTC. Translated: CASSLGGWWSYNEQFF.

The chain joins TRBV6-1 to TRBJ1-2, with a tentative D call TRBD1 (6 bases). CDR3 length equals 15 residues. V lost 8 bases and J lost 5, with 21 bases in between. Germline CDR1 MNHNS, CDR2 SASEGT. CDR3: CASYRGAGGLYGYTF. CDR3 in DNA: TGTGCCAGCTATCGGGGGGCGGGGGGCCTTTATGGCTACACCTTC.

CDR3 nucleotide sequence: TGTGCCAGCAGTTTATCGCTAGCGGGGTCCCAAGAGACCCAGTACTTC. Its protein product is CASSLSLAGSQETQYF. This chain joins TRBV27 and TRBJ2-5; 9 nucleotides align to TRBD2. The germline CDR1 and CDR2 sequences are MNHEY and SMNVEV (reference sequence). The CDR3 has 16 residues. Trimming took 0 bases from V and 1 from J; bases not matched to a gene: 3.

There are a few counts of this clonotype. The gene calls are TRBV5-4 and TRBJ1-6; D may be TRBD1 (6 bases). There are 17 residues in the CDR3. Trimming removed 3 bases at V and 8 bases at J, with 21 bases between. From germline, CDR1 is SGHNT and CDR2 YYREEE (reference sequence). The CDR3 protein is CASSSTDEAGAYSPLHF. The DNA for the CDR3 is TGTGCCAGCAGCTCCACGGACGAAGCAGGGGCTTATTCACCCCTCCACTTT.